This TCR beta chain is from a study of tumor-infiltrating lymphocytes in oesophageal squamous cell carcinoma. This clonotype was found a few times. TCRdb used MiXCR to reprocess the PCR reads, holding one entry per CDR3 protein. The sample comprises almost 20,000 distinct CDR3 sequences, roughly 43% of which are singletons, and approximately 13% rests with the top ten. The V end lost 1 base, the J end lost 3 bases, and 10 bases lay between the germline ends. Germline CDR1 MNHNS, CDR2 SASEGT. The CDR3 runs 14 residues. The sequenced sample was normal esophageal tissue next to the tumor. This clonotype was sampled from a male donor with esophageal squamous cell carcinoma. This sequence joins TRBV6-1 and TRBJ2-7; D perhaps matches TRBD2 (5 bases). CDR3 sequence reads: CASSEVRRSYEQYF. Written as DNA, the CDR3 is TGTGCCAGCAGTGAAGTAAGGAGGAGCTACGAGCAGTACTTC.